This T cell receptor (beta chain) appears in the sequencing data of a study of PD-1 blockade in classical Hodgkin lymphoma. V lost 7 bases, J lost 3 bases, and 7 bases stayed unmatched. The CDR3 runs 14 residues. CDR1 MNHEY and CDR2 SMNVEV come from the germline V gene (reference sequence). Sequencing used immunoSEQ multiplex PCR; TCRdb keeps in-frame clones, though not all of them. The sample has about 20,000 clones, around 84% seen once. Time point specified: cycle 4 day 1 (C4D1), after about 6 weeks of nivolumab. Relapse was seen in all patients after autologous stem cell transplantation, and brentuximab vedotin exposure was variable. The investigators isolated CD8+ T cells from thawed PBMCs using magnetic negative selection.

The receptor's source is a human donor with classical Hodgkin lymphoma. Material: CD8+ T cells from blood, obtained before the fourth cycle of nivolumab. The gene calls are TRBV27 and TRBJ2-7; 9 bases fit TRBD2. The CDR3 is CASTSGGRFYEQYF. The CDR3 DNA sequence: TGTGCCAGCACCAGCGGGGGGCGTTTCTACGAGCAGTACTTC.